Below, 24 T cell receptor beta chains from the same sample are listed, as sequenced in a study of T cell responses to AZD1222 COVID-19 vaccine. Sequencing used immunoSEQ multiplex PCR; TCRdb keeps in-frame clones, though not all of them. Among about 59,000 clones listed, approximately 92% were seen once. The sample here was peripheral blood, taken 28 days after the second AZD1222 dose. The origin of the receptors is an adult who received the AZD1222 COVID-19 vaccine.

DNA for the CDR3: TGTGCCAGCTCACCACCGAATAGCGGGAGAACCGGGGAGCTGTTTTTT. It specifies CASSPPNSGRTGELFF. V usage is TRBV18 and J usage is TRBJ2-2; 9 bases match TRBD2. Unmatched junction bases numbered 4, after V lost 0 bases and J lost 5 bases. The CDR3 contains 16 residues. From germline, CDR1 is KGHSH and CDR2 LQKENI.

This chain links TRBV27 with TRBJ1-5; weak D call: TRBD1 (6 bases). The V gene lost 6 bases and the J gene lost 5 bases, with 11 bases spanning the gap. The CDR3 is 13 amino acids. Germline loops: CDR1 MNHEY, CDR2 SMNVEV (reference sequence). CDR3 in DNA: TGTGCCAGCAGCTCGACAGGATATCAGCCCCAGCATTTT. This encodes CASSSTGYQPQHF.

The sample holds one count of this clone. The chain couples TRBV6-5 to TRBJ2-7; no reliable D call. The V and J ends lost 10 bases and 1 base respectively, with 14 bases between them. The V gene's germline CDR1 is MNHEY and CDR2 SVGAGI. The CDR3 contains 13 residues. Here the CDR3 reads CATMPGLSYEQYF. CDR3 coding DNA: TGTGCCACTATGCCGGGCCTATCCTACGAGCAGTACTTC.

The count of this clone is one. The chain is built from TRBV19 and TRBJ1-3; weak D call: TRBD1 (5 bases). This CDR3 has 15 residues. Germline CDR1 LNHDA, CDR2 SQIVND (reference sequence). The ends were cut back, 8 bases at V and 0 bases at J, with 14 bases in the middle. The CDR3, as DNA: TGTGCCAGTTCCCCGGGACGCCTCTCTGGAAACACCATATATTTT. Its translation: CASSPGRLSGNTIYF.

The V and J genes are TRBV3-1 (or the pseudogene TRBV3-2) and TRBJ1-5; D is undetermined. The CDR3 is made up of 18 amino acids. Trimming left V 0 bases short and J 1 base short, with 16 bases between. Germline values: CDR1 LGHDT, CDR2 YNNKEL (reference sequence). The CDR3 coding sequence is TGTGCCAGCAGCCAAGATCGACGAATTGGACGGAGCAATCAGCCCCAGCATTTT. It is translated as CASSQDRRIGRSNQPQHF.

The chain employs TRBV9 and TRBJ2-7, with D perhaps matching TRBD2 (7 bases). V was shortened by 0 bases and J by 4 bases, with 14 bases between the two germline ends. The CDR3 has 15 amino acids. Germline CDR1 is SGDLS and CDR2 is YYNGEE. In DNA, the CDR3 is TGTGCCAGCAGCGTAGGGACGGGGGGCCTGTACGAGCAGTACTTC. Amino acid sequence: CASSVGTGGLYEQYF.

This chain links TRBV14 with TRBJ1-1; D unresolved. The CDR3 runs to 15 residues. The V end was cut by 3 bases, the J end by 3 bases, with 14 bases between. Germline loops: CDR1 SGHDN, CDR2 FVKESK. Written as DNA, the CDR3 is TGTGCCAGCAGCCATTTGACAAGCCGGGACACTGAAGCTTTCTTT. Residues: CASSHLTSRDTEAFF.

The CDR3 DNA sequence: TGTGCCAGCAGCCAGTCGATGGAGACCCAGTACTTC. Its protein product is CASSQSMETQYF. The chain uses TRBV3-1 (or the pseudogene TRBV3-2) and TRBJ2-5; D gene uncertain. The germline CDR1 and CDR2 sequences are LGHDT and YNNKEL (reference sequence). Trimming cost V 3 bases and J 5 bases, with 7 bases left between them. CDR3 length: 12 residues.

This rearrangement joins TRBV6-5 to TRBJ1-4, with D hard to call. Germline V gives CDR1 MNHEY, CDR2 SVGAGI. This CDR3 has 14 residues. Trimming left V 5 bases short and J 7 bases short, with 14 bases between. The DNA of the CDR3 is TGTGCCAGCAGTCCCCCGGGCTTTGGTGAAAAACTGTTTTTT. Amino acids: CASSPPGFGEKLFF.

V is TRBV7-2 and J is TRBJ2-5, with a weak D call TRBD2 (6 bases). The CDR3 loop spans 15 amino acids. From germline, CDR1 is SGHTA and CDR2 FQGNSA. V lost 5 bases and J 4 bases, leaving 17 bases between the germline ends. This chain's CDR3 is CASSPQAGFGETQYF. Written as DNA, the CDR3 is TGTGCCAGCAGCCCACAGGCGGGGTTCGGAGAGACCCAGTACTTC.

A single count supports this clone. The rearrangement joins TRBV19 to TRBJ1-2, with D possibly being TRBD1 (5 bases). The germline CDR1 and CDR2 sequences are LNHDA and SQIVND (reference sequence). The CDR3 runs 16 residues. V lost 5 bases to trimming and J lost 4 bases, with 20 bases between them. The CDR3 sequence is CASSPQLLQVTYGYTF. The CDR3 coding sequence is TGTGCCAGTAGTCCTCAACTCCTACAGGTCACCTATGGCTACACCTTC.

The chain recombines TRBV5-1 with TRBJ2-3; 10 positions match TRBD1. This CDR3 contains 16 residues. Germline V gives CDR1 SGHRS, CDR2 YFSETQ. V shed 3 bases, J shed 5 bases, and the junction held 9 bases outside the gene matches. CDR3 protein: CASSSDWDRGIDTQYF. CDR3 nucleotides: TGCGCCAGCAGCTCTGATTGGGACAGGGGTATAGATACGCAGTATTTT.

This sequence joins TRBV18 and TRBJ1-5; D unclear. Germline V gene data show CDR1 as KGHSH and CDR2 as LQKENI. V lost 3 bases, J lost 0 bases, and 3 bases lay in between. The CDR3 sequence is 13 residues long. The CDR3 DNA reads as TGTGCCAGCTCACCGGATAGCAATCAGCCCCAGCATTTT. It is translated as CASSPDSNQPQHF.

The chain links TRBV12-5 to TRBJ1-5; possible D gene TRBD1, 6 bases. This CDR3 has 16 residues. The V gene lost 5 bases and the J gene lost 4 bases, with 18 bases spanning the gap. Germline lookup yields CDR1 LGHNT and CDR2 FRNRAP. The CDR3 here is CASGTALGTQNQPQHF. For the CDR3, the DNA is TGTGCTAGTGGTACCGCTCTCGGGACACAAAATCAGCCCCAGCATTTT.

The rearrangement joins TRBV5-1 to TRBJ2-5, with 8 bases aligning to TRBD2. The CDR3 contains 14 residues. Trimming removed 2 bases from V and 4 bases from J; junction bases left unmatched: 4. The germline CDR1 and CDR2 sequences are SGHRS and YFSETQ. The CDR3 DNA sequence: TGCGCCAGCAGCTTAAGCGGGAGCGTAGAGACCCAGTACTTC. This gives the protein CASSLSGSVETQYF.

The CDR3 DNA reads as TGTGCCACCTTATATTGGACAGCGGCTCAAAGCCCTTACGAGCAGTACTTC. Residues: CATLYWTAAQSPYEQYF. V gene TRBV5-6 combines with J gene TRBJ2-7; D might be TRBD1 (6 bases). Germline CDR1 is SGHDT and CDR2 is YYEEEE. The CDR3 is made up of 17 amino acids. The V gene lost 9 bases and the J gene lost 4 bases, with 29 bases spanning the gap. Using reference TRBV5-6 and TRBJ2-7 for the parts outside the CDR3, the full variable domain is DAGVTQSPTHLIKTRGQQVTLRCSPKSGHDTVSWYQQALGQGPQFIFQYYEEEERQRGNFPDRFSGHQFPNYSSELNVNALLLGDSALYLCATLYWTAAQSPYEQYFGPGTRLTVT.

The V gene is TRBV28, the J gene TRBJ1-2; a possible D gene is TRBD1 (5 bases). V was trimmed by 9 bases and J by 5 bases, leaving 13 bases between them. The CDR3 is 12 amino acids. The V gene's germline CDR1 is MDHEN and CDR2 SYDVKM. CDR3 sequence reads: CARWDARYGYTF. CDR3 DNA sequence: TGTGCCAGGTGGGACGCGAGGTATGGCTACACCTTC.

The gene calls are TRBV3-1 (or the pseudogene TRBV3-2) and TRBJ2-7, with TRBD1 matching 8 bases. Germline-derived CDR1 and CDR2 are LGHDT and YNNKEL (reference sequence). V lost 4 bases to trimming and J lost 4 bases; unmatched junction nucleotides: 12. This CDR3 has 16 residues. The CDR3 bases are TGTGCCAGCAGCCCCTTTTATCAGGGGGCGAAATACGAGCAGTACTTC. Translation gives CASSPFYQGAKYEQYF.

The chain is built from TRBV15 and TRBJ2-1, with D perhaps TRBD2 (7 bases). Per the germline V gene, CDR1 is LNHNV and CDR2 is YYDKDF (reference sequence). The CDR3 is made up of 12 amino acids. V lost 0 bases to trimming and J lost 15 bases, with 12 bases between them. CDR3 nucleotides: TGTGCCACCAGCAGAGACCGGGGGGCGGGGTTCTTC. Residues: CATSRDRGAGFF. Full variable domain (missing parts from reference TRBV15 and TRBJ2-1): DAMVIQNPRYQVTQFGKPVTLSCSQTLNHNVMYWYQQKSSQAPKLLFHYYDKDFNNEADTPDNFQSRRPNTSFCFLDIRSPGLGDTAMYLCATSRDRGAGFFGPGTRLTVL.

V is TRBV6-5 and J is TRBJ2-5; D might be TRBD2 (7 bases). Germline CDR1 and CDR2: MNHEY and SVGAGI. The V end lost 5 bases, the J end lost 4 bases, and 14 bases lay between the germline ends. This CDR3 region has 14 residues. CDR3 coding DNA: TGTGCCAGCAGTCCCCAGGGGAGGGGAGAGACCCAGTACTTC. This gives the protein CASSPQGRGETQYF.

Written as DNA, the CDR3 is TGTGCCAGTAGTGAGGCGGTCCGGCAGCCCCAGCATTTT. Translating it yields CASSEAVRQPQHF. This sequence joins TRBV19 and TRBJ1-5; D unresolved. Trimming removed 5 bases at V and 7 bases at J, with 12 bases between. From germline, CDR1 is LNHDA and CDR2 SQIVND (reference sequence). This CDR3 region has 13 residues. The entire variable domain, with the rest obtained from reference TRBV19 and TRBJ1-5, is as follows: DGGITQSPKYLFRKEGQNVTLSCEQNLNHDAMYWYRQDPGQGLRLIYYSQIVNDFQKGDIAEGYSVSREKKESFPLTVTSAQKNPTAFYLCASSEAVRQPQHFGDGTRLSIL.

V is TRBV3-1 (or the pseudogene TRBV3-2) and J is TRBJ1-3; 7 bases are a match to TRBD1. J lost 0 bases, V lost 3 bases, and 2 bases had no gene match. Germline loops: CDR1 LGHDT, CDR2 YNNKEL (reference sequence). CDR3 length: 15 amino acids. CDR3 DNA: TGTGCCAGCAGCCACACAGGGGTCTCTGGAAACACCATATATTTT. This translates into CASSHTGVSGNTIYF.

The V call is TRBV21-1, the J call TRBJ1-5. TRBV21-1 is an annotated pseudogene. This CDR3 is 12 amino acids long. This CDR3 is CAGGPTNQPQHF. CDR3 DNA: TGTGCCGGGGGACCGACTAATCAGCCCCAGCATTTT.

The gene calls are TRBV29-1 and TRBJ2-1; no firm D call. The V and J ends lost 4 bases and 4 bases respectively, with 8 bases between them. CDR3 length equals 12 residues. CDR1 is SQVTM, CDR2 ANQGSEA, per germline. In DNA, the CDR3 is TGCAGCGTTGGTCACCCTTACAATGAGCAGTTCTTC. It encodes CSVGHPYNEQFF.